This T cell receptor beta chain emerged from a study of radiotherapy plus CTLA-4 blockade in lung cancer. Study observations and caveats: Tumor-derived TCR clones expanded in blood after radiotherapy plus ipilimumab.

TCRdb's copy holds only in-frame clones and misses some; the assay was immunoSEQ multiplex PCR. The sample lists 51,000 or so clones; roughly 84% were seen once. Germline trimming cut 1 base from V and 0 bases from J; bases unmatched to any gene: 5. CDR1 SNHLY and CDR2 FYNNEI come from the germline V gene. The CDR3 runs 18 residues. On this clone: No antigen is known for it.

The chain combines TRBV2 with TRBJ2-3, with 12 bases identical to TRBD1. The TCR was taken from a human donor with non-small cell lung cancer whose response to radiotherapy plus ipilimumab could not be evaluated. This material consisted of peripheral blood, taken from a patient treated with radiotherapy plus ipilimumab. This CDR3 reads CASSEVGQGAPSTDTQYF. CDR3 in DNA: TGTGCCAGCAGTGAAGTGGGACAGGGGGCCCCTAGCACAGATACGCAGTATTTT.